Each of the 31 T cell receptor beta chains below was sequenced from the same sample in a study of T-cell memory formation after mild COVID-19. In TCRdb, the 5' RACE reads were re-called with MiXCR into one record per CDR3 protein. The table lists 250,000 to 400,000 distinct CDR3 sequences, about 13% of them singletons. Sample: PBMCs or a T cell subset sorted from them (not recorded which). Receptor source: a man between 18 and 29 years old who had mild COVID-19 (a few samples of this study predate the infection). Cell type and time point are not known.

This clonotype was observed a few times. The chain has TRBV10-3 and TRBJ1-3; D gene unclear. CDR1 is ENHRY and CDR2 is SYGVKD in the germline V gene. The CDR3 runs to 15 residues. Between the trimmed V and J ends, which lost 4 bases and 0 bases, there was a span of 10 bases. The CDR3 loop reads CAISGRRDSGNTIYF. The CDR3, as DNA: TGTGCCATCAGTGGTCGACGGGACTCTGGAAACACCATATATTTT.

This clonotype has a handful of counts. V usage is TRBV2 and J usage is TRBJ1-5; tentative D call: TRBD1 (5 bases). CDR3 length: 15 residues. The V gene's germline CDR1 is SNHLY and CDR2 FYNNEI. Trimming left V 1 base short and J 7 bases short, with 14 bases between. CDR3 sequence: CASSEGSVEGQPQHF. CDR3 nucleotide sequence: TGTGCCAGCAGTGAAGGGAGTGTAGAGGGGCAGCCCCAGCATTTT.

This clonotype appeared many times. CDR3 amino acids: CASSFQGGRYEQYF. The CDR3 DNA sequence: TGTGCCAGCAGCTTTCAGGGGGGGCGGTACGAGCAGTACTTC. The chain combines TRBV7-8 with TRBJ2-7; D is tentatively TRBD1 or TRBD2 (7 bases each). Germline CDR1 and CDR2: SGHVS and FQNEAQ. The CDR3 sequence is 14 residues long. Trimming removed 3 bases from V and 4 bases from J, with 13 bases in between.

The chain joins TRBV30 to TRBJ1-4, with D uncertain. Germline-derived CDR1 and CDR2 are GTSNPN and SVGIG (reference sequence). The ends were cut back, 0 bases at V and 8 bases at J, with 16 bases in the middle. CDR3 length: 15 residues. The DNA for the CDR3 is TGTGCCTGGAGTGTAGGCGCCGGGGTTGGGGAAAAACTGTTTTTT. Its protein is CAWSVGAGVGEKLFF.

The rearrangement links TRBV7-7 to TRBJ2-1; 7 bases agree with TRBD2. The CDR3 spans 17 residues. V lost 1 base, J lost 0 bases, and 6 bases stayed unmatched. Per germline, CDR1 SSHAT and CDR2 FNYEAQ (reference sequence). The CDR3 protein is CASSLEPTSSSYNEQFF. The DNA for the CDR3 is TGTGCCAGCAGCTTAGAGCCGACTAGCAGCTCCTACAATGAGCAGTTCTTC. The full variable domain, its missing parts supplied by reference TRBV7-7 and TRBJ2-1, is GAGVSQSPRYKVTKRGQDVTLRCDPISSHATLYWYQQALGQGPEFLTYFNYEAQPDKSGLPSDRFSAERPEGSISTLTIQRTEQRDSAMYRCASSLEPTSSSYNEQFFGPGTRLTVL.

This clonotype was observed a handful of times. CDR3 protein: CASSEPYMGYEQFF. DNA for the CDR3: TGTGCCAGCAGTGAACCGTATATGGGATATGAGCAGTTCTTC. This chain connects TRBV6-1 to TRBJ2-1; D call uncertain. With 2 bases removed from V and 8 bases from J, the gap between germline ends came to 13 bases. The CDR3 length is 14 residues. Looked up from germline, CDR1 is MNHNS and CDR2 is SASEGT.

J is TRBJ2-2 and V is TRBV4-1, with 10 positions matching TRBD2. Per germline, CDR1 MGHRA and CDR2 YSYEKL. The CDR3 extends over 16 amino acids. With 1 base clipped from V and 7 bases from J, the junction kept 6 bases outside the gene matches. DNA for the CDR3: TGCGCCAGCAGCCAAGGCACTAGCGGGGATGACGGGGAGCTGTTTTTT. Encoded protein: CASSQGTSGDDGELFF.

The chain has TRBV10-3 and TRBJ1-6; 7 nucleotides line up with TRBD1. The J segment lost 9 bases and the V segment lost 3 bases, leaving 5 bases of the junction unmatched. Looked up from germline, CDR1 is ENHRY and CDR2 is SYGVKD. The CDR3 consists of 14 residues. CDR3 protein: CAISESTGTSPLHF. The DNA of the CDR3 is TGTGCCATCAGTGAATCGACAGGGACTTCACCCCTCCACTTT.

This clonotype was counted only a few times. The chain combines TRBV12-3 or TRBV12-4 with TRBJ1-6; D may be TRBD1 (6 bases). Trimming cost V 9 bases and J 0 bases, with 15 bases left between them. The CDR3 sequence is 16 residues long. The CDR3 DNA is TGTGCCAGTTTACCGCAGGGGAGCTCCTATAATTCACCCCTCCACTTT. Translation gives CASLPQGSSYNSPLHF.

This clonotype showed up just once. The chain employs TRBV18 and TRBJ2-7; D might be TRBD1 or TRBD2, each matching 5 bases. Trimming shortened V by 6 bases and J by 0 bases, and 12 bases separated the two germline ends. The germline V gene has CDR1 KGHSH and CDR2 LQKENI. The length of the CDR3 is 14 residues. The CDR3 spells CASSRSGASYEQYV. The CDR3 nucleotides are TGTGCCAGCTCGCGCTCCGGGGCCTCCTACGAGCAGTACGTC.

This clonotype occurred a few times. The J gene is TRBJ2-2, the V gene TRBV4-3; D might be TRBD2 (5 bases). CDR1 is LGHNA, CDR2 YSLEER, per germline. Between the trimmed V and J ends, which lost 4 bases and 4 bases, there was a span of 16 bases. The CDR3 contains 16 residues. The CDR3: CASSPTGVGSTGELFF. The CDR3, as DNA: TGCGCCAGCAGCCCCACCGGAGTAGGGAGCACCGGGGAGCTGTTTTTT.

This clonotype was found many times. The J gene is TRBJ2-1, the V gene TRBV27; 8 bases are shared with TRBD2. This CDR3 spans 16 amino acids. From germline, CDR1 is MNHEY and CDR2 SMNVEV (reference sequence). J gave up 1 base and V 2 bases, and 4 bases lay outside the gene matches. CDR3 DNA sequence: TGTGCCAGCAGTTTACGGCGGGGGGATTCCTACAATGAGCAGTTCTTC. This codes for CASSLRRGDSYNEQFF.

This clonotype has only a few counts. The chain carries TRBV19 and TRBJ2-6; D not certain. Trimming stripped 3 bases from V and 0 bases from J, with 9 bases between. The CDR3 sequence is 16 residues long. CDR1 is LNHDA, CDR2 SQIVND, per germline (reference sequence). The CDR3 DNA is TGTGCCAGTAGTATGTCGCTTTCCTCTGGGGCCAACGTCCTGACTTTC. Encoded protein: CASSMSLSSGANVLTF.

The gene calls are TRBV5-1 and TRBJ1-2; TRBD1 matches at 8 bases. Germline V CDR1 and CDR2: SGHRS, YFSETQ. The CDR3 is made up of 14 amino acids. V was pared by 1 base and J by 7 bases, with 6 bases of the junction left unmatched. CDR3 in amino acids: CASSLSGGRGGYTF. In DNA, the CDR3 is TGCGCCAGCAGCTTGTCAGGGGGCAGAGGTGGCTACACCTTC.

This clonotype was found a few times. This rearrangement joins TRBV28 to TRBJ1-2; 10 bases align to TRBD1. This CDR3 spans 17 amino acids. Per the germline V gene, CDR1 is MDHEN and CDR2 is SYDVKM. V dropped 5 bases and J dropped 4; count of bases not matched to a gene: 13. The CDR3 nucleotides read TGTGCCAGCAGTGTCCCCCTCGGGACAGGGGAGAGCTATGGCTACACCTTC. It yields the protein CASSVPLGTGESYGYTF.

This clonotype was seen more than once but under ten times. The chain joins TRBV5-1 to TRBJ1-1, with D maybe TRBD1 (6 bases). CDR3 length: 15 residues. Trimming shortened V by 4 bases and J by 1 base, and 14 bases separated the two germline ends. Germline assignment: CDR1 SGHRS and CDR2 YFSETQ. CDR3 DNA sequence: TGCGCCAGCAGCCCACAGGGCCAGGGGAACACTGAAGCTTTCTTT. It is translated as CASSPQGQGNTEAFF.

This sequence joins TRBV29-1 and TRBJ2-1; 9 bases are a match to TRBD2. The CDR3 runs 15 residues. Looked up from germline, CDR1 is SQVTM and CDR2 is ANQGSEA. V was clipped by 8 bases and J by 2 bases; unmatched bases: 10. The CDR3 loop is CSTRFSGGPYNEQFF. CDR3 in DNA: TGCAGCACCAGATTTAGCGGGGGCCCCTACAATGAGCAGTTCTTC.

The sample holds a few counts of this clonotype. V usage is TRBV28 and J usage is TRBJ2-3, with 11 nucleotides matching TRBD2. Trimming cost V 3 bases and J 2 bases; bases outside gene matches: 7. Germline V gene lookup returns CDR1 MDHEN and CDR2 SYDVKM. The CDR3 loop spans 17 amino acids. The CDR3 protein is CASSFSRLAGNTDTQYF. The CDR3 nucleotides read TGTGCCAGCAGTTTTTCTCGACTAGCGGGGAACACAGATACGCAGTATTTT.

This rearrangement joins TRBV11-2 to TRBJ2-5; D is perhaps TRBD1 (6 bases). CDR1 is SGHAT, CDR2 FQNNGV, per germline. Trimming took off 5 bases at V and 3 bases at J, with 16 bases between the two ends. The CDR3 has 15 residues. CDR3 sequence reads: CASSPGARVEETQYF. The CDR3 DNA sequence: TGTGCCAGCAGCCCAGGGGCTCGAGTTGAAGAGACCCAGTACTTC. The entire variable domain, with the rest obtained from reference TRBV11-2 and TRBJ2-5, is as follows: EAGVAQSPRYKIIEKRQSVAFWCNPISGHATLYWYQQILGQGPKLLIQFQNNGVVDDSQLPKDRFSAERLKGVDSTLKIQPAKLEDSAVYLCASSPGARVEETQYFGPGTRLLVL.

V usage is TRBV6-2 or TRBV6-3 and J usage is TRBJ2-7; D may be TRBD1 (5 bases). This CDR3 is 13 amino acids long. The germline CDR1 and CDR2 sequences are MNHEY and SVGEGT. V shed 5 bases and J shed 2 bases, with 10 bases lying between them. The CDR3 DNA reads as TGTGCCAGCAGTGCACAGGTAACCTACGAGCAGTACGTC. Encoded protein: CASSAQVTYEQYV.

This chain connects TRBV5-5 to TRBJ2-7, with D uncertain. The germline V gene has CDR1 SGHKS and CDR2 YYEKEE (reference sequence). The V end lost 4 bases, the J end lost 3 bases, and 14 bases lay between the germline ends. There are 14 residues in the CDR3. The CDR3, as DNA: TGTGCCAGCAGCGGGTACGACAAGTACTACGAGCAGTACGTC. Protein sequence: CASSGYDKYYEQYV.

The J gene is TRBJ2-7, the V gene TRBV27, with TRBD1 identical over 7 bases. Germline V gene lookup returns CDR1 MNHEY and CDR2 SMNVEV (reference sequence). J gave up 2 bases and V 5 bases, and 6 bases lay outside the gene matches. This CDR3 is 14 amino acids long. The CDR3: CASSPTDRTYEQYV. CDR3 sequence (DNA): TGTGCCAGCAGTCCAACGGACAGGACCTACGAGCAGTACGTC.

J is TRBJ2-1 and V is TRBV24-1, with unresolved D. Trimming removed 6 bases at V and 6 bases at J, with 5 bases between. This CDR3 is built from 11 residues. The germline V gene encodes CDR1 KGHDR and CDR2 SFDVKD. CDR3 amino acids: CATSTVNEQFF. CDR3 bases: TGTGCCACCAGTACGGTCAATGAGCAGTTCTTC.

This clonotype was seen a handful of times. The chain has TRBV7-9 and TRBJ2-7, with D tentatively TRBD2 (5 bases). The V end was cut by 4 bases, the J end by 3 bases, with 10 bases between. This CDR3 has 13 amino acids. Germline loops: CDR1 SEHNR, CDR2 FQNEAQ (reference sequence). The CDR3 sequence: CASSSGTDYEQYF. In DNA, the CDR3 is TGTGCCAGCAGCTCGGGAACAGACTACGAGCAGTACTTC. Supplemented by reference TRBV7-9 and TRBJ2-7, the full variable domain reads DTGVSQNPRHKITKRGQNVTFRCDPISEHNRLYWYRQTLGQGPEFLTYFQNEAQLEKSRLLSDRFSAERPKGSFSTLEIQRTEQGDSAMYLCASSSGTDYEQYFGPGTRLTVT.

This clonotype was found a few times. This chain links TRBV19 with TRBJ2-2, with D possibly being TRBD1 or TRBD2 (6 bases each). The germline gives CDR1 LNHDA, CDR2 SQIVND (reference sequence). V was cut by 3 bases and J by 7 bases, with 18 bases left in between. This CDR3 contains 16 residues. CDR3 DNA: TGTGCCAGTAGTATCCCGGCTGGGGGGCTCGGCGGGGAGCTGTTTTTT. This gives the protein CASSIPAGGLGGELFF.

The chain couples TRBV29-1 to TRBJ2-7; D could derive from TRBD1 or TRBD2 (6 bases each). Per germline, CDR1 SQVTM and CDR2 ANQGSEA. The CDR3 runs to 13 residues. The germline V and J ends were trimmed by 4 bases and 4 bases, with 14 bases remaining between them. The CDR3 DNA is TGCAGCGTTGGTGGGGGGCAGGGATACGAGCAGTACTTC. Translating gives CSVGGGQGYEQYF.

This clonotype was found a few times. The chain couples TRBV7-7 to TRBJ2-5; D is perhaps TRBD1 (6 bases). Germline V CDR1 and CDR2: SSHAT, FNYEAQ (reference sequence). The CDR3 covers 14 residues. V lost 1 base to trimming and J lost 5 bases, with 11 bases between them. As DNA, the CDR3 is TGTGCCAGCAGCTTAGATTGGGGGCTGGAGACCCAGTACTTC. Protein: CASSLDWGLETQYF.

The genes are TRBV15 and TRBJ1-3; tentative D call: TRBD1 (5 bases). The V gene's germline CDR1 is LNHNV and CDR2 YYDKDF (reference sequence). CDR3 length: 15 residues. Trimming stripped 0 bases from V and 2 bases from J, with 8 bases between. CDR3 loop: CATSRDLGAGNTIYF. The CDR3 DNA is TGTGCCACCAGCAGAGATCTGGGGGCTGGAAACACCATATATTTT.

J is TRBJ2-5 and V is TRBV6-6; 7 positions match TRBD2. This CDR3 region has 15 residues. The ends lost 0 bases at V and 5 bases at J; junction bases unmatched: 6. In germline, CDR1 is MNHNY, CDR2 SVGAGI (reference sequence). CDR3 residues: CASSYSSGGRETQYF. The CDR3 region has the DNA TGTGCCAGCAGTTACTCATCCGGGGGGAGGGAGACCCAGTACTTC.

The CDR3 region is CASSYSVVPKISYEQYV. In DNA form, the CDR3 reads TGTGCCAGCAGTTACTCAGTAGTGCCTAAAATCTCCTACGAGCAGTACGTC. The gene calls are TRBV6-5 and TRBJ2-7; D is uncertain. The CDR3 sequence is 17 residues long. V was trimmed by 0 bases and J by 0 bases, leaving 15 bases between them. The germline gives CDR1 MNHEY, CDR2 SVGAGI.

This clonotype was counted a few times. The chain has TRBV7-2 and TRBJ1-1; 9 positions agree with TRBD1. Germline loops: CDR1 SGHTA, CDR2 FQGNSA. Trimming cost V 5 bases and J 2 bases; bases outside gene matches: 6. CDR3 length: 15 residues. The CDR3 is CASSLRTGANTEAFF. DNA of the CDR3: TGTGCCAGCAGCCTACGGACAGGGGCCAACACTGAAGCTTTCTTT.